This TCR beta chain was profiled in a study of blood T cell repertoires in COVID-19. Study background: Acute and convalescent COVID-19 specimens originated in the United States, Italy and Spain. Sample material is recorded as cDNA or gDNA derived from T cells, B-cell-depleted T cells, or PBMCs.

The V end was cut by 4 bases, the J end by 3 bases, with 12 bases between. The CDR3 has 14 residues. The germline V gene has CDR1 SGHRS and CDR2 YFSETQ. The authors' processing: The assay estimated nucleated cells by amplifying reference gene primers. Method: immunoSEQ multiplex PCR; TCRdb's copy keeps in-frame clones and lacks some. That table is the source of V, J and clone size, and D and trimming were worked out from the DNA. The sample shows roughly 60,000 clones, roughly 84% of them seen only once. The material sequenced was peripheral blood. This clonotype was obtained from a woman in her fifties or sixties with acute or convalescent COVID-19. The chain has TRBV5-1 and TRBJ2-3; TRBD1 is a possible D gene (6 bases). CDR3 sequence (DNA): TGCGCCAGCAGCGGCGGACAGCCTACAGATACGCAGTATTTT. Translation gives CASSGGQPTDTQYF.